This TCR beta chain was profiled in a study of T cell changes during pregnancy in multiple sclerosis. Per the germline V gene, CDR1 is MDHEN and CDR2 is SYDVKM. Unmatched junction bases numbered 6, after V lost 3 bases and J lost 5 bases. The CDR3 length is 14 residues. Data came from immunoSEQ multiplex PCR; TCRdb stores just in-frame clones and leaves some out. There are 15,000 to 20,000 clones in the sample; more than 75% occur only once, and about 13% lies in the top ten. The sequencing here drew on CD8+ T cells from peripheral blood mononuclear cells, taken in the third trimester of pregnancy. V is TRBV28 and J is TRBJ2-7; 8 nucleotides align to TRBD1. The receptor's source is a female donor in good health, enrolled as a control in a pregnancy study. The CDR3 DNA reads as TGTGCCAGCAGTTTCATGGCAGGGGGCGACGAGCAGTACTTC. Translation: CASSFMAGGDEQYF.